Listed below are T cell receptor beta chains from one sample, sequenced in a study of T cells after yellow fever vaccination. From the 5' RACE reads, TCRdb called clonotypes with MiXCR, one entry per CDR3 protein. The table has 120,000 or so distinct CDR3 sequences, 8.9% seen once. Source: CD8+ T cells sorted from PBMCs, taken on the day of the yellow fever booster vaccination. These TCRs come from a man between 18 and 29 years old who received the YFV17D yellow fever vaccine. The CDR3 runs from the conserved cysteine through the conserved F or W.

V | CDR3
TRBV7-2 | CASSPRSLTMYNEQFF
TRBV18 | CASFSGTGYSPLHF
TRBV6-5 | CASRRDRTGNSPLHF
TRBV28 | CASSSSGGAGTDTQYF
TRBV6-2/TRBV6-3 | CASTHGPKREINTGELFF
TRBV2 | CAGEEGAGEQFF
TRBV27 | CASRAQNSYNEQFF
TRBV18 | CASSPGLASPDTQYF
TRBV5-4 | CASSLGSGGPAGELFF
TRBV4-2 | CASSQEGGGTAYEQYF
TRBV4-1 | CASSQGAGPYEQYF
TRBV24-1 | CATSSRDTQYF
TRBV9 | CASSVGGATGNTIYF
TRBV20-1 | CSASLDRGRADTQYF
TRBV4-3 | CASSQVGLAGDTQYF
TRBV6-2/TRBV6-3 | CASSTSSTGGVGYTF
TRBV12-3/TRBV12-4 | CASSFLGGTGGSEKLFF
TRBV20-1 | CSARDGRTVHNSYEQYF
TRBV6-2/TRBV6-3 | CASSPAYGYTF
TRBV6-5 | CASSPASYNSPLHF
TRBV7-8 | CASFGLAGTGELFF
TRBV12-3/TRBV12-4 | CASSLGPVGYGYTF
TRBV7-9 | CASSYNPGLADLREQYF
TRBV7-9 | CASGRTEAFF
TRBV6-2/TRBV6-3 | CASSYSPLAGGGEQFF
TRBV6-5 | CASRGTGGPNSPLHF
TRBV6-2/TRBV6-3 | CASSLWRGTRYNEQFF
TRBV7-8 | CASSLGRVEAFF
TRBV4-1 | CASSQEGAGNNQPQHF
TRBV4-1 | CASSEGQGGKLFF
TRBV7-3 | CASSPGPPWSFTGELFF
TRBV6-2/TRBV6-3 | CAPKEEIHYGYTF
TRBV4-1 | CASSQAYTGELFF
TRBV6-2/TRBV6-3 | CASSSPVAGGDYNEQFF
TRBV12-3/TRBV12-4 | CASRSGGPTDTQYF
TRBV6-5 | CASSYGPRLGGYTF
TRBV4-2 | CASSQEGPGASYEQYF
TRBV5-5 | CASSPGPPGGTEAFF
TRBV7-9 | CASSSPGQGVSNYGYTF
TRBV5-1 | CASSSWPSGANVLTF
TRBV7-2 | CASSIGLYSNQPQHF
TRBV19 | CASRRRPQETQYF
TRBV10-2 | CASLWTGGRLETQYF
TRBV5-6 | CASSPPVGNTGELFF
TRBV7-9 | CASSLNGGGHEAFF
TRBV4-3 | CASSQEWFVQGALETQYF
TRBV18 | CASSPKQEGSSDEKLFF
TRBV5-1 | CASSLTGFGDEQFF
TRBV4-1 | CASQDGSSNQPQHF
TRBV14 | CASSALITGELFF
TRBV28 | CAIQTGGSYNSPLHF
TRBV7-9 | CASSPPDSAYNEQFF
TRBV7-2 | CASSLGVDGTQYF
TRBV6-2/TRBV6-3 | CASSYSTLLDEQFF
TRBV6-2/TRBV6-3 | CASSEGNYEQYF